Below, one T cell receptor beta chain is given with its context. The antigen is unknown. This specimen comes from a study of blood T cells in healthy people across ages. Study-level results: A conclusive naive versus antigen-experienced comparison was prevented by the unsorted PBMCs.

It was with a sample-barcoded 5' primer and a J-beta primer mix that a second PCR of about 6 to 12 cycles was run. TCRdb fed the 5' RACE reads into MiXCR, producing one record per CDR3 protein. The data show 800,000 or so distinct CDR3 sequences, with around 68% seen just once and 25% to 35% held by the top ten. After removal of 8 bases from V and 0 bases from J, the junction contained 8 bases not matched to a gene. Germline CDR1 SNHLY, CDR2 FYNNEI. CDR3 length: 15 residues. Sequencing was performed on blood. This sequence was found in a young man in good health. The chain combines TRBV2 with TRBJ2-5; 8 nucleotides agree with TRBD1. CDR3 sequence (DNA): TGTGCCAGCGTCGGACAGGGACCGAACCAAGAGACCCAGTACTTC. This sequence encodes CASVGQGPNQETQYF.